This T cell receptor (beta chain) was retrieved from a study of metastatic and nonmetastatic thyroid tumors. No treatment had been given to any patient before thyroid surgery. V was clipped by 4 bases and J by 4 bases; unmatched bases: 2. CDR1 and CDR2 from the germline V gene are LGHNA and YNFKEQ. This CDR3 comprises 14 residues. This clone was seen repeatedly, ten times or more. From the PCR reads, TCRdb re-called clones with MiXCR. The table includes over 25,000 clones, 16% detected once. The sequence came from a female donor with papillary thyroid cancer or a benign thyroid nodule (not recorded which). Some clones in this sample may be carry-over from other donors' samples. The material sequenced was blood. The chain recombines TRBV4-2 with TRBJ2-2; 8 bases match TRBD2. The CDR3 loop is CASSLAGLTGELFF. CDR3 nucleotides: TGTGCCAGCAGCCTAGCGGGACTCACCGGGGAGCTGTTTTTT.